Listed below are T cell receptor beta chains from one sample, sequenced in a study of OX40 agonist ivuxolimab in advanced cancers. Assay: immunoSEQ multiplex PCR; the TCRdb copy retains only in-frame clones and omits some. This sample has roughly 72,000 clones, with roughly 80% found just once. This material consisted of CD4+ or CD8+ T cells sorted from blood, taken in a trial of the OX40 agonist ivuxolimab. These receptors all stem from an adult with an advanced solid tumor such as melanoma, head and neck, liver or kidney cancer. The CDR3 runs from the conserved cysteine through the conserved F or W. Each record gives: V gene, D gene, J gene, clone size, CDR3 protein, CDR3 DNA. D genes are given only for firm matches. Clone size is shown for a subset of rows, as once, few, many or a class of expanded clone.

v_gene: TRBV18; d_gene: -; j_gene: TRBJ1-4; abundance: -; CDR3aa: CASSLNNPENEKLFF; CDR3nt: TGTGCCAGCTCACTAAACAATCCGGAGAATGAAAAACTGTTTTTT
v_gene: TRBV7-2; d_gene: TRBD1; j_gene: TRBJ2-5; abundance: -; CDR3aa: CASSSYRGSLETQYF; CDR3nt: TGTGCCAGCAGCTCTTACAGGGGCTCTTTGGAGACCCAGTACTTC
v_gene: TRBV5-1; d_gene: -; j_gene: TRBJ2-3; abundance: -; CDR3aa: CASSLTGSPDTQYF; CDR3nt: TGCGCCAGCAGCTTGACAGGTTCCCCAGATACGCAGTATTTT
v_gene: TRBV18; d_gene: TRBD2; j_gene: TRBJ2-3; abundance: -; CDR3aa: CASSLLAGGPDTQYF; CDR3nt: TGTGCCAGCTCACTTCTAGCGGGAGGGCCAGATACGCAGTATTTT
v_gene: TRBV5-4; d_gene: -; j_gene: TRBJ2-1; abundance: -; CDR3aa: CASSLTFYNEQFF; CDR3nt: TGTGCCAGCAGCTTGACCTTCTACAATGAGCAGTTCTTC
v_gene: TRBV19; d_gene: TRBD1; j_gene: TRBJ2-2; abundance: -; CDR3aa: CATLDRGFANTGELFF; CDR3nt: TGTGCCACCCTGGACAGGGGGTTCGCGAACACCGGGGAGCTGTTTTTT
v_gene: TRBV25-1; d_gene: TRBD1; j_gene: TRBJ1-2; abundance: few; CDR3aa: CASSYGTEYYGYTF; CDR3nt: TGTGCCAGCAGCTATGGGACAGAATACTATGGCTACACCTTC
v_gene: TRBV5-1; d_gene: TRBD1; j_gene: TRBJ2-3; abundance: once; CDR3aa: CASSLGTGNTDTQYF; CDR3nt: TGCGCCAGCAGCTTGGGGACAGGGAACACAGATACGCAGTATTTT
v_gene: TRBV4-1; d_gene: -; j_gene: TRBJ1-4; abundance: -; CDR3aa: CASSLTYNEKLFF; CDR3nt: TGCGCCAGCAGCCTTACCTATAATGAAAAACTGTTTTTT
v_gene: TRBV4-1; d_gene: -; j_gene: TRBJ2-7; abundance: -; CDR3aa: CASSRGTLGTYEQYF; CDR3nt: TGCGCCAGCAGCCGAGGGACACTGGGAACCTACGAGCAGTACTTC
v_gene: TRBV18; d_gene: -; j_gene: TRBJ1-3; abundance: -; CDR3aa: CASSQGSGNTIYF; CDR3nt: TGTGCCAGCTCACAGGGCTCTGGAAACACCATATATTTT
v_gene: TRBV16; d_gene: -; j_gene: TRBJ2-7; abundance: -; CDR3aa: CASSQDWSDSHEQYF; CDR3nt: TGTGCCAGCAGCCAAGATTGGAGTGACAGCCACGAGCAGTACTTC
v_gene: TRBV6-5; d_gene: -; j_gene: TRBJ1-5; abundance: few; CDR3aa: CASSLLGGGNQPQHF; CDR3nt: TGTGCCAGCAGTTTACTGGGGGGCGGCAATCAGCCCCAGCATTTT
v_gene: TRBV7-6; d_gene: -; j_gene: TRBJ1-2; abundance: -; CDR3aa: CASSLQGYGYTF; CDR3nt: TGTGCCAGCAGCTTACAGGGTTATGGCTACACCTTC
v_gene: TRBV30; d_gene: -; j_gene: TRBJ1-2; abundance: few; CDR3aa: CAWSVLFMRKGTANYGYTF; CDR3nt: TGTGCCTGGAGTGTACTTTTTATGAGAAAGGGCACAGCTAACTATGGCTACACCTTC
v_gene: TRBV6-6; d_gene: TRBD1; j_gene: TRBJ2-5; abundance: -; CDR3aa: CASSPTGGRKTQYF; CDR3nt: TGTGCCAGCAGCCCGACAGGGGGCAGGAAGACCCAGTACTTC
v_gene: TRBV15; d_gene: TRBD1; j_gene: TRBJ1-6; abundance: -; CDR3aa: CATSTSGRQGFNSPLHF; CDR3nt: TGTGCCACCAGCACGTCGGGCCGACAGGGCTTCAATTCACCCCTCCACTTT
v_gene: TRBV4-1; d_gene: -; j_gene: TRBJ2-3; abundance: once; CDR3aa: CASSPSPRGNTDTQYF; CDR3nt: TGCGCCAGCAGCCCTAGTCCGCGGGGAAACACAGATACGCAGTATTTT
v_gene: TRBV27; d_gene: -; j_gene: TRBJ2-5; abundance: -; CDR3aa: CASKFWPMRGSQETQYF; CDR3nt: TGTGCCAGCAAGTTTTGGCCAATGCGGGGCAGTCAAGAGACCCAGTACTTC
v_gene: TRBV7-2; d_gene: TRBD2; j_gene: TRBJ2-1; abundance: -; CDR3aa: CASSPTSEPDNEQFF; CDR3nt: TGTGCCAGCAGCCCCACTAGCGAGCCGGACAATGAGCAGTTCTTC
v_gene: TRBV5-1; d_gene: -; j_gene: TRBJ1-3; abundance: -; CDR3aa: CASSLGRGATGNTIYF; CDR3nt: TGCGCCAGCAGCTTGGGCAGGGGCGCAACTGGAAACACCATATATTTT
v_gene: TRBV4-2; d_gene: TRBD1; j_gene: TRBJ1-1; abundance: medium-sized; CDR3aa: CASSLDRGQAFF; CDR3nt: TGTGCCAGCAGTCTAGACAGGGGGCAGGCTTTCTTT
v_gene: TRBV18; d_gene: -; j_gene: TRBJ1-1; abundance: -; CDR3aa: CASSPGRRNTEAFF; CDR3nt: TGTGCCAGCTCACCAGGGAGGAGGAACACTGAAGCTTTCTTT
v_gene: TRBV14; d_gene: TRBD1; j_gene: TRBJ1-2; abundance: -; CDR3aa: CASTDRGMGGYTF; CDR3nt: TGTGCCAGCACTGACAGGGGAATGGGGGGCTACACCTTC
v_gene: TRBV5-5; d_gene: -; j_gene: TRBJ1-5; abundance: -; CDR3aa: CASSFGQGQPQHF; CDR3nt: TGTGCCAGCAGCTTTGGGCAGGGCCAGCCCCAGCATTTT
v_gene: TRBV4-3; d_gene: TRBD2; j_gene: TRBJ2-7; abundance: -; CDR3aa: CASSQEGGLAGEQYF; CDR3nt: TGCGCCAGCAGCCAAGAAGGGGGACTAGCGGGCGAGCAGTACTTC
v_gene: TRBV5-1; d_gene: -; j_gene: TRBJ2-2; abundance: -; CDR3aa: CASSRTNTGELFF; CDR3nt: TGCGCCAGCAGTCGAACGAACACCGGGGAGCTGTTTTTT
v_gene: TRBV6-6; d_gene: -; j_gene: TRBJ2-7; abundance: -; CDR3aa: CASRLQGNEQYF; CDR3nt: TGTGCCAGCAGGTTACAGGGTAACGAGCAGTACTTC
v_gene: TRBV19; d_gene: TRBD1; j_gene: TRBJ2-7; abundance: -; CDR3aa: CASTLRGQGSYEQYF; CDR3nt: TGTGCCAGCACCCTCCGGGGACAGGGCTCCTACGAGCAGTACTTC
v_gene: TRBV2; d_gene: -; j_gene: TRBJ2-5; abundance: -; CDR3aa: CASSESRVGETQYF; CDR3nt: TGTGCCAGCAGTGAAAGCAGGGTGGGAGAGACCCAGTACTTC
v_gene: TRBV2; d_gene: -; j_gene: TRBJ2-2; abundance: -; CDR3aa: CASSVDRSNTGELFF; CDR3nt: TGTGCCAGCAGTGTGGACAGATCGAACACCGGGGAGCTGTTTTTT
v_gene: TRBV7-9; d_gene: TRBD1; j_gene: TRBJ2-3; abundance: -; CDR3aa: CASSLEGQGYTQYF; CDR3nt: TGTGCCAGCAGCTTAGAGGGACAGGGATATACGCAGTATTTT
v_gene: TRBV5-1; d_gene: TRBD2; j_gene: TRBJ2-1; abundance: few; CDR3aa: CASSKVSGAEASYNEQFF; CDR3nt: TGCGCCAGCAGCAAAGTTAGCGGGGCGGAAGCCTCCTACAATGAGCAGTTCTTC
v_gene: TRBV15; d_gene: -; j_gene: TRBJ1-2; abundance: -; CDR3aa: CATSRGGFFDGYTF; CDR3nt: TGTGCCACCAGCAGAGGGGGGTTTTTTGACGGCTACACCTTC
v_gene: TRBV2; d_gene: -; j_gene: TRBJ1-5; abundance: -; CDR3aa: CASSGRSRDQPQHF; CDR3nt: TGTGCCAGCAGTGGCAGGAGCCGCGATCAGCCCCAGCATTTT
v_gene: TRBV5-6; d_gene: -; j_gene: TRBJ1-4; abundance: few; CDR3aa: CASSLEAGNEKLFF; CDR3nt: TGTGCCAGCAGCTTGGAGGCCGGGAATGAAAAACTGTTTTTT